A selection of T cell receptor beta chains follows, all from one sample in a study of brain T cells in children with intractable seizures. Assay: immunoSEQ multiplex PCR; the TCRdb copy retains only in-frame clones and omits some. The profile shows approximately 330,000 clones, over 85% of them singletons. This sample comprised peripheral blood, obtained less than 6 months after surgery. The receptors here all came from a boy under two years old with tuberous sclerosis and intractable seizures. The CDR3 runs from the conserved cysteine through the conserved F or W. Fields, in order: D gene, J gene, clone size, V gene, CDR3 protein, CDR3 DNA. The D gene is left open where the match is weak. Clone size is not always given. Where it is, it says once, few, many or a class for expanded clones.

>.|TRBJ2-7|.|TRBV12-3/TRBV12-4
CASSYYEQYF
TGTGCCAGCAGTTACTACGAGCAGTACTTC
>TRBD1|TRBJ1-1|.|TRBV5-1
CASSLLGGERAFF
TGCGCCAGCAGCTTGTTAGGGGGCGAACGAGCTTTCTTT
>.|TRBJ2-7|.|TRBV30
CAWSDPAALEEQYF
TGTGCCTGGAGTGACCCGGCCGCCCTAGAAGAGCAGTACTTC
>.|TRBJ2-7|.|TRBV27
CASSFRYSYEQYF
TGTGCCAGCAGTTTCAGGTACTCCTACGAGCAGTACTTC
>TRBD1|TRBJ2-7|.|TRBV29-1
CSVRQGSYEQYF
TGCAGCGTGAGACAGGGATCCTACGAGCAGTACTTC
>.|TRBJ2-1|.|TRBV2
CASSLSGSSYNEQFF
TGTGCCAGCAGTCTTAGCGGTAGCTCCTACAATGAGCAGTTCTTC
>.|TRBJ2-3|.|TRBV18
CASSPQGTDTQYF
TGTGCCAGCTCACCACAAGGGACAGATACGCAGTATTTT
>TRBD1|TRBJ1-1|.|TRBV6-4
CASSDSATGVEAFF
TGTGCCAGCAGTGACTCCGCGACAGGGGTCGAAGCTTTCTTT
>.|TRBJ2-7|.|TRBV7-5
CARHGPYYEQYF
TGTGCCAGACATGGACCTTACTACGAGCAGTACTTC
>.|TRBJ1-5|.|TRBV10-3
CAIRGSLLGQPQHF
TGTGCCATCAGAGGGAGCCTCCTGGGTCAGCCCCAGCATTTT
>.|TRBJ1-4|.|TRBV7-6
CASSRWVGRDEKLFF
TGTGCCAGCAGCCGATGGGTAGGGAGGGATGAAAAACTGTTTTTT
>.|TRBJ2-6|.|TRBV21-1
CASSCRGACSGANVLTF
TGTGCCAGCAGTTGCCGGGGCGCCTGCTCTGGGGCCAACGTCCTGACTTTC
>.|TRBJ1-1|.|TRBV5-1
CASSLNPGGNTEAFF
TGCGCCAGCAGCCTAAACCCGGGGGGGAACACTGAAGCTTTCTTT
>TRBD2|TRBJ2-1|.|TRBV19
CASSSSGGYNEQFF
TGTGCCAGTAGTTCGAGCGGGGGATACAATGAGCAGTTCTTC
>.|TRBJ2-7|.|TRBV5-6
CASSSGYTRYEQYF
TGTGCCAGCAGCTCGGGGTACACCCGGTACGAGCAGTACTTC
>.|TRBJ2-5|few|TRBV12-3/TRBV12-4
CASEIGGTQYF
TGTGCCAGCGAGATAGGGGGGACCCAGTACTTC
>.|TRBJ2-7|.|TRBV9
CASSVGLAHYEQYF
TGTGCCAGCAGCGTAGGGCTAGCGCATTACGAGCAGTACTTC
>TRBD1|TRBJ2-7|.|TRBV13
CASSRGTGGLYEQYF
TGTGCCAGCAGCCGCGGGACAGGGGGCCTGTACGAGCAGTACTTC
>TRBD1|TRBJ2-1|.|TRBV5-6
CASSTADRGHEQFF
TGTGCCAGCAGCACAGCGGACAGGGGACATGAGCAGTTCTTC
>TRBD1|TRBJ2-2|.|TRBV6-5
CASSYGQGATGELFF
TGTGCCAGCAGTTACGGACAGGGGGCTACCGGGGAGCTGTTTTTT
>.|TRBJ1-1|few|TRBV12-3/TRBV12-4
CASTRGWNTEAFF
TGTGCCAGCACCCGGGGATGGAACACTGAAGCTTTCTTT
>TRBD1|TRBJ2-7|.|TRBV24-1
CATSDPQTGTDEQYF
TGTGCCACCAGTGATCCCCAGACAGGGACCGACGAGCAGTACTTC
>TRBD1|TRBJ2-1|.|TRBV7-9
CASSPWDRGNGQFF
TGTGCCAGCTCCCCTTGGGACAGGGGAAATGGGCAGTTCTTC
>TRBD2|TRBJ2-3|.|TRBV19
CASSPLAGGQDTQYF
TGTGCCAGTAGTCCGCTAGCGGGGGGGCAGGATACGCAGTATTTT
>.|TRBJ1-2|.|TRBV25-1
CASSDNRFYGYTF
TGTGCCAGCAGTGATAACAGGTTCTATGGCTACACCTTC
>TRBD2|TRBJ2-7|.|TRBV28
CASSGLAGTLGEQYF
TGTGCCAGCAGCGGACTAGCGGGTACCCTGGGGGAGCAGTACTTC
>.|TRBJ1-1|few|TRBV6-5
CASSLLANTEAFF
TGTGCCAGCAGTTTATTGGCTAACACTGAAGCTTTCTTT
>.|TRBJ2-7|.|TRBV19
CASSLDRDRRSYEQYF
TGTGCCAGTAGTCTCGACCGGGACCGCCGTTCCTACGAGCAGTACTTC
>TRBD1|TRBJ1-1|.|TRBV5-8
CASSFRDRGAPEAFF
TGTGCCAGCAGCTTCCGGGACAGGGGTGCTCCTGAAGCTTTCTTT
>.|TRBJ1-5|.|TRBV4-1
CASSQEYSNQPQHF
TGCGCCAGCAGCCAAGAGTACAGCAATCAGCCCCAGCATTTT
>.|TRBJ2-2|.|TRBV9
CATAKRYTGELFF
TGTGCCACCGCCAAACGGTACACCGGGGAGCTGTTTTTT
>.|TRBJ1-2|.|TRBV6-5
CASTIGAVYGYTF
TGTGCCAGCACCATAGGGGCTGTCTATGGCTACACCTTC
>TRBD1|TRBJ2-3|.|TRBV27
CASSWDRSTDTQYF
TGTGCCAGCAGTTGGGACAGGTCCACAGATACGCAGTATTTT
>TRBD1|TRBJ2-6|.|TRBV4-2
CASSPVGTALSGANVLTF
TGTGCCAGCAGCCCAGTAGGGACAGCTCTCTCTGGGGCCAACGTCCTGACTTTC
>TRBD2|TRBJ2-1|once|TRBV7-9
CASSLGLAYNEQFF
TGTGCCAGCAGCTTGGGACTAGCATACAATGAGCAGTTCTTC
>TRBD1|TRBJ2-6|.|TRBV27
CASSLGGQVFSGANVLTF
TGTGCCAGCAGTTTAGGGGGACAGGTTTTTTCTGGGGCCAACGTCCTGACTTTC
>TRBD1|TRBJ1-2|.|TRBV7-2
CASSAGQGEGYTF
TGTGCCAGCAGCGCGGGACAGGGAGAAGGCTACACCTTC
>.|TRBJ2-4|.|TRBV6-6
CASSYISWDIQYF
TGTGCCAGCAGTTACATCAGTTGGGACATTCAGTACTTC
>TRBD2|TRBJ2-3|.|TRBV13
CASSLLAGEATDTQYF
TGTGCCAGCAGCTTACTAGCGGGAGAAGCCACAGATACGCAGTATTTT
>.|TRBJ1-5|.|TRBV27
CASSSKPGRRRGNQPQHF
TGTGCCAGCAGTTCAAAACCGGGACGTAGGCGAGGCAATCAGCCCCAGCATTTT
>.|TRBJ2-7|once|TRBV30
CAWKGGRDEQYF
TGTGCCTGGAAGGGGGGAAGGGACGAGCAGTACTTC
>TRBD1|TRBJ2-7|few|TRBV7-9
CASSTGTGGSYEQYF
TGTGCCAGCAGCACCGGGACAGGGGGCTCCTACGAGCAGTACTTC
>.|TRBJ1-1|.|TRBV9
CASSVDRDTEAFF
TGTGCCAGCAGCGTAGACCGGGACACTGAAGCTTTCTTT
>.|TRBJ2-7|.|TRBV19
CASSTDRRPYEQYF
TGTGCCAGTAGTACAGACAGGAGGCCCTACGAGCAGTACTTC
>.|TRBJ1-4|.|TRBV6-1
CASSEALGSANEKLFF
TGTGCCAGCAGTGAAGCTCTAGGGAGTGCGAATGAAAAACTGTTTTTT
>.|TRBJ1-1|.|TRBV3-1/TRBV3-2
CASSLGKRNTEAFF
TGTGCCAGCAGCCTCGGGAAAAGGAACACTGAAGCTTTCTTT
>TRBD1|TRBJ2-7|.|TRBV2
CASMGTESYEQYF
TGTGCCAGCATGGGGACAGAAAGCTACGAGCAGTACTTC
>.|TRBJ2-1|.|TRBV11-2
CASSLVIAASYNEQFF
TGTGCCAGCAGCTTAGTTATAGCAGCTTCCTACAATGAGCAGTTCTTC
>TRBD2|TRBJ2-2|.|TRBV5-1
CASTATSGGYANTGELFF
TGCGCCAGCACAGCGACTAGCGGGGGTTACGCGAACACCGGGGAGCTGTTTTTT
>TRBD1|TRBJ1-5|many|TRBV30
CAWRAGGWISQPQHF
TGTGCCTGGAGAGCAGGGGGCTGGATCAGTCAGCCCCAGCATTTT